This is a list of T cell receptor beta chains from one sample in a study of preoperative IRX-2 immunotherapy in early breast cancer. The data were produced by immunoSEQ multiplex PCR, yet TCRdb's version contains in-frame clones alone and is incomplete. The data hold approximately 24,000 clones, with about 81% observed a single time. Sequenced here: lymph node tissue, sampled after IRX-2 immunotherapy. The receptors stem from a human donor with breast cancer. CDR3s include the opening cysteine and the closing phenylalanine or tryptophan. Each record gives: V gene, D gene, clone size, J gene, CDR3 protein, CDR3 DNA. D genes are given only for firm matches. Size is omitted from some rows. Given values are once, few, many or a class for expanded clones.

>TRBV28|-|-|TRBJ2-1
CASSLWGRGIIYNEQFF
TGTGCCAGCAGTTTATGGGGCAGGGGAATAATCTACAATGAGCAGTTCTTC
>TRBV25-1|-|-|TRBJ2-2
CASSEMATGELFF
TGTGCCAGCAGTGAGATGGCCACCGGGGAGCTGTTTTTT
>TRBV27|-|-|TRBJ2-6
CASSLLKVGGPGANVLTF
TGTGCCAGCAGTTTACTCAAGGTTGGGGGGCCTGGGGCCAACGTCCTGACTTTC
>TRBV19|-|-|TRBJ2-1
CASSIDGYNEQFF
TGTGCCAGTAGTATAGACGGTTACAATGAGCAGTTCTTC
>TRBV28|TRBD1|few|TRBJ1-4
CASRQTRGTGDLNEKLFF
TGTGCCAGCAGACAAACACGGGGGACAGGGGATCTTAATGAAAAACTGTTTTTT
>TRBV29-1|-|-|TRBJ2-5
CSVEAKAKSTQYF
TGCAGCGTTGAAGCGAAGGCAAAATCTACCCAGTACTTC
>TRBV19|-|once|TRBJ1-5
CASSIGQALGPQHF
TGTGCCAGTAGTATCGGGCAGGCTCTTGGGCCCCAGCATTTT
>TRBV28|-|-|TRBJ1-2
CASRSDSRGGYTF
TGTGCCAGCAGATCGGACAGCCGAGGGGGCTACACCTTC
>TRBV11-3|-|-|TRBJ2-7
CASSLDLAGYEQYF
TGTGCCAGCAGCTTAGATCTCGCGGGATACGAGCAGTACTTC
>TRBV11-3|TRBD1|-|TRBJ2-5
CASSRLRQGVETQYF
TGTGCCAGCAGCAGACTCAGACAGGGGGTAGAGACCCAGTACTTC
>TRBV19|-|-|TRBJ1-2
CASSIGSGNYGYTF
TGTGCCAGTAGTATCGGGTCAGGCAACTATGGCTACACCTTC
>TRBV23-1|TRBD1|-|TRBJ1-2
CASSLVARGLVYGYTF
TGCGCCAGCAGCTTGGTGGCCAGGGGGCTCGTCTATGGCTACACCTTC
>TRBV6-4|TRBD1|-|TRBJ1-2
CASSLRGTDSNYGYTF
TGTGCCAGCAGTCTACGGGGGACAGATTCTAACTATGGCTACACCTTC
>TRBV15|-|few|TRBJ1-2
CATSRDSHANYGYTF
TGTGCCACCAGCAGAGACAGCCACGCTAACTATGGCTACACCTTC
>TRBV29-1|-|-|TRBJ2-5
CSVEGTPGETQYF
TGCAGCGTTGAGGGGACCCCGGGAGAGACCCAGTACTTC
>TRBV6-8|-|few|TRBJ2-7
CASSYQGQNEQYF
TGTGCCAGCAGTTACCAAGGACAGAACGAGCAGTACTTC
>TRBV28|-|-|TRBJ1-2
CASSFSRGYGYTF
TGTGCCAGCAGTTTTTCCAGGGGCTATGGCTACACCTTC
>TRBV29-1|-|-|TRBJ2-3
CSVGEGSNTQYF
TGCAGCGTTGGAGAGGGTTCAAATACGCAGTATTTT
>TRBV7-5|-|few|TRBJ1-5
CASSLGDGSYNNQPQHF
TGTGCCAGCAGCTTAGGAGATGGCAGTTATAACAATCAGCCCCAGCATTTT
>TRBV10-1|-|-|TRBJ2-3
CASSAMDTQYF
TGCGCCAGCAGCGCCATGGATACGCAGTATTTT
>TRBV6-8|TRBD2|-|TRBJ2-7
CASSLGRPEAYYEQYF
TGTGCCAGCAGTCTCGGGAGGCCGGAGGCCTACTACGAGCAGTACTTC
>TRBV19|TRBD1|-|TRBJ1-6
CASSLTPGQGQNSPLHF
TGTGCCAGTAGTCTAACCCCGGGACAGGGACAGAATTCACCCCTCCACTTT
>TRBV18|-|-|TRBJ2-7
CASSPPSYEQYF
TGTGCCAGCTCACCCCCCTCCTACGAGCAGTACTTC
>TRBV14|-|-|TRBJ1-2
CASSQQGGNYGYTF
TGTGCCAGCAGCCAACAAGGCGGAAACTATGGCTACACCTTC